A selection of T cell receptor beta chains follows, all from one sample in a study of blood T cells in healthy people across ages. TCRdb ran MiXCR on the 5' RACE reads and lists one entry per CDR3 protein. This sample has 1.5 million to 2 million distinct CDR3 sequences, with approximately 50% found just once. Material: blood. Receptor source: a woman aged 40 to 50 in good health. The conserved cysteine and the conserved F or W are not part of the CDR3 here. Only some rows state a clone size, as once, few, many or a class for expanded clones.

TRBV5-1	TRBJ2-5	-	ASSLKRAGIQETQY
TRBV10-3	TRBJ2-2	-	AISGLQNTGELF
TRBV28	TRBJ2-5	few	ASSPQLGRVQETQY
TRBV18	TRBJ1-2	-	ASSPLGRDGGYT
TRBV6-5	TRBJ1-2	-	ASSYSVQNYGYT
TRBV6-5	TRBJ2-7	-	ASREGAYYEQY
TRBV19	TRBJ2-5	once	ASKREGETQY
TRBV6-2/TRBV6-3	TRBJ2-1	few	ATLSGVDQF
TRBV7-8	TRBJ2-3	few	ASSKEGGVDTDTQY
TRBV10-3	TRBJ1-2	-	AIKGTWNYGYT
TRBV4-3	TRBJ1-4	-	ASSQLIGGTSEKLF
TRBV5-6	TRBJ1-6	-	ASSLASRNRGRNSPLH
TRBV28	TRBJ2-5	-	ASTTTGTVQETQY
TRBV11-2	TRBJ2-5	-	ASSLEGRGFLKTQY
TRBV12-3/TRBV12-4	TRBJ2-7	many	ASSRTGVYEQY
TRBV20-1	TRBJ2-7	-	SGVGESYEQY
TRBV7-2	TRBJ2-7	-	ASSFMVAVSYEQY
TRBV6-5	TRBJ2-4	-	ASSYSSGASGIQY
TRBV27	TRBJ2-7	few	ASTAGSGYEQY
TRBV7-9	TRBJ2-5	-	ASSLALGAKETQY
TRBV7-9	TRBJ2-1	-	ASSFNPGRARVNEQF
TRBV6-5	TRBJ2-5	-	ASSYPGGTQY
TRBV7-9	TRBJ1-6	few	ASLSQGYNSPLH
TRBV9	TRBJ1-6	-	ASSATTGDNSPLH
TRBV5-6	TRBJ2-7	-	ASSRLAGGTYNEQY
TRBV20-1	TRBJ2-5	once	SAPTSGNQETQY
TRBV7-7	-	-	ASSLGAGTEAETQY
TRBV7-9	TRBJ2-2	-	ASSFRQGVDTGELF
TRBV7-2	TRBJ2-7	few	ASSRGGAREQY
TRBV9	TRBJ2-5	-	ASSVVTGVQETQY
TRBV4-1	TRBJ2-5	few	ASSHPTLTGASETQY
TRBV27	TRBJ2-7	-	ASSGTSSIYEQY
TRBV28	TRBJ1-5	few	ASSFVDRGFQPQH
TRBV6-2/TRBV6-3	TRBJ2-5	few	ASKPPPPGVQY
TRBV9	TRBJ2-3	few	ASSVSPGAPDTQY
TRBV4-3	TRBJ2-1	-	ASSQESGLAGMDEQF
TRBV29-1	TRBJ1-1	-	SVDSLLNTEAF
TRBV4-3	TRBJ1-5	-	ASSQVIGAGQPQH
TRBV6-2/TRBV6-3	TRBJ2-6	few	ASTLTRTYSGANVLT
TRBV10-3	-	-	AIRDDTQETQY
TRBV6-5	TRBJ2-7	-	ASSYTRAGEQY
TRBV7-9	TRBJ2-1	-	ASSWDSHEQF
TRBV12-3/TRBV12-4	TRBJ2-2	-	ASTAKSGELF
TRBV18	TRBJ2-5	few	ASSPDTGFGETQY
TRBV27	TRBJ2-1	few	ASRSLRDEQF
TRBV14	TRBJ2-4	few	ASSQRVGGSGNLAKNIQY
TRBV7-2	TRBJ2-1	-	ASSHPSYEQF
TRBV7-9	TRBJ2-3	-	ASSRGPTGSTDTQY
TRBV7-8	TRBJ2-5	few	ASSKIPGLGQETQY
TRBV7-2	TRBJ2-3	-	ASSITVGTLSGDTQY